This entry describes one T cell receptor beta chain. Its antigen is not identified. The method was immunoSEQ multiplex PCR; TCRdb's version includes in-frame clones alone and lacks a portion of them. The data show 130,000 or so clones, around nine tenths seen once. CDR3 length equals 14 residues. In germline, CDR1 is LGHNA, CDR2 YNFKEQ. With 0 bases removed from V and 5 bases from J, the gap between germline ends came to 10 bases. This sample stems from a study of cytomegalovirus exposure and HLA in healthy donors. Notes on the study in general: The authors enumerated over 150 TCR beta chains as linked to cytomegalovirus.

This sequence originates from a man younger than 40 in good health and CMV-seronegative. Sequencing was performed on PBMCs. The V and J genes are TRBV4-2 and TRBJ1-2; D gene ambiguous. The CDR3 DNA reads TGTGCCAGCAGCCAAGATCGAGGAGAATATGGCTACACCTTC. It codes for CASSQDRGEYGYTF.